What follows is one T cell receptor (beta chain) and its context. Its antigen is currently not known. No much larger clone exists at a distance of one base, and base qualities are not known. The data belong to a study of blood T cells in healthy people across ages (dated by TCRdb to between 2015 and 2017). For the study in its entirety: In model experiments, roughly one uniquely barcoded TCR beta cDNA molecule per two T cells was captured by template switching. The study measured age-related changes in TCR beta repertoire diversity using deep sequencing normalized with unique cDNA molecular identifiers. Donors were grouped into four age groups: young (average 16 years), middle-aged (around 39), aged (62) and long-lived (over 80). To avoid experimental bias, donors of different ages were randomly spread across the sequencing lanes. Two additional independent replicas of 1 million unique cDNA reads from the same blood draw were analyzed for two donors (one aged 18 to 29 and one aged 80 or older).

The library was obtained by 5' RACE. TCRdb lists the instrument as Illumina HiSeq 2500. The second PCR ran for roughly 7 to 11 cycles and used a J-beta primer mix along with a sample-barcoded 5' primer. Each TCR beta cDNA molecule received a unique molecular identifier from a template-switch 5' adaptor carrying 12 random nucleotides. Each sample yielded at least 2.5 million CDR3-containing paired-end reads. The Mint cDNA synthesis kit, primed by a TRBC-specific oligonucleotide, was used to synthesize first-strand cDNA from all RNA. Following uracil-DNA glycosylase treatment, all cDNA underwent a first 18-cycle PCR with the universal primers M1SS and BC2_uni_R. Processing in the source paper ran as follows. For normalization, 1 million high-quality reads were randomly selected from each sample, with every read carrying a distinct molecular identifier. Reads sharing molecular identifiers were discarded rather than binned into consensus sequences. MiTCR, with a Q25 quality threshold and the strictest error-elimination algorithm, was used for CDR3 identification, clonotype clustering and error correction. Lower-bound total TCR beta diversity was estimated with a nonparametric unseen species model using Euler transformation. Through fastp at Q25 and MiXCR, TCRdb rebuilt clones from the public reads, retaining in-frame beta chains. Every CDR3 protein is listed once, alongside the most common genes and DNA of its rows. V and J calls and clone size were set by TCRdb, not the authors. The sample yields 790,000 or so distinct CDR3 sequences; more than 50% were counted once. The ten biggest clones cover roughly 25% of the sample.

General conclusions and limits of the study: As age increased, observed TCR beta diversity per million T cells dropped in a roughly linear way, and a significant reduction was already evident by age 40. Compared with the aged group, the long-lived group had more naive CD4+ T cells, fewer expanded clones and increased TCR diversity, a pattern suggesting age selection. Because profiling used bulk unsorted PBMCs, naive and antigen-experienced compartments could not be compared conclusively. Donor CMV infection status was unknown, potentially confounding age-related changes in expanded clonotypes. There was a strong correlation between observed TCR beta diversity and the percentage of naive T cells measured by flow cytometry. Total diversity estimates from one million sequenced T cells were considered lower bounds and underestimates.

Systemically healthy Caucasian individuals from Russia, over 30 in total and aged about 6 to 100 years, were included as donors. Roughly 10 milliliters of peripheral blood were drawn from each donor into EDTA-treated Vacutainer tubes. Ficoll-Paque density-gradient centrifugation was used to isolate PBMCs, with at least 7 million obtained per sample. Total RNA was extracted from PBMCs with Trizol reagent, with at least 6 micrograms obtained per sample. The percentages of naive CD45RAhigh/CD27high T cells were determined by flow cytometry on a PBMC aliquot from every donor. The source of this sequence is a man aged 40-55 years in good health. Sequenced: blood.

This receptor has the CDR3 CASSQGVAPNYGYTF. The DNA sequence is TGTGCCAGCAGCCAAGGGGTGGCCCCTAACTATGGCTACACCTTC. The V gene is TRBV14 and the J gene is TRBJ1-2; the D gene is unclear. The CDR3 covers 15 residues, taking in both the cysteine and the phenylalanine. Left in the record is the CDR3 DNA by itself, 45 bases read in frame from the first base. The germline V gene sets CDR1 to SGHDN and CDR2 to FVKESK. V is pared back by 1 base and J by 0 bases, with 9 bases lying between the germline termini. Here the CDR3 is joined to the reference TRBV14 and TRBJ1-2 genes, and the full variable domain is: EAGVTQFPSHSVIEKGQTVTLRCDPISGHDNLYWYRRVMGKEIKFLLHFVKESKQDESGMPNNRFLAERTGGTYSTLKVQPAELEDSGVYFCASSQGVAPNYGYTFGSGTRLTVV.